A selection of T cell receptor beta chains follows, all from one sample in a study of T-cell reconstitution after alpha-beta-depleted transplantation in children. TCRdb reprocessed the PCR reads with MiXCR, giving one entry per CDR3 protein. Of 280,000 or so distinct CDR3 sequences in the sample, around a tenth were seen once. The sample consisted of peripheral blood, taken 180 days after TCRalphabeta/CD19-depleted stem cell transplant. These TCRs come from a male patient aged 2-15 years who had a stem cell transplant for chronic granulomatous disease, so the T cells may come from the graft donor. The CDR3 runs from the conserved cysteine through the conserved F or W. D genes are given only for firm matches. Some rows have no size entry. The others give once, few or many, or a class for an expanded clone.

TGCGCCAGCAGCTTGGCCCGGGGACCGACCAACCAAGAGACCCAGTACTTC CASSLARGPTNQETQYF TRBV5-1 many NA TRBJ2-5
TGCGCCAGCAGCCGGGACAGGGCTGGGACTGAAGCTTTCTTT CASSRDRAGTEAFF TRBV5-1 many TRBD1 TRBJ1-1
TGCAGCTCCTGGCAGAACTCCTACAATGAGCAGTTCTTC CSSWQNSYNEQFF TRBV29-1 many NA TRBJ2-1
TGTGCCAGCAGCATCACACAGGGATCAATAGGCTACACCTTC CASSITQGSIGYTF TRBV5-4 many NA TRBJ1-2
TGTGCCAGCTCACCCGGGACAGGGACTCCTCCGAGCTCTGGGGCCAACGTCCTGACTTTC CASSPGTGTPPSSGANVLTF TRBV18 many TRBD1 TRBJ2-6
TGTGCCAGTAGTAGTCAGGGGCCTGGAGAGACCCAGTACTTC CASSSQGPGETQYF TRBV19 many NA TRBJ2-5
TGTGCCAGCTCACCACCGCAGGGGGCGAACTATGGCTACACCTTC CASSPPQGANYGYTF TRBV18 many TRBD1 TRBJ1-2
TGCAGTGCCCAAACCTTACTAGCGGGAGACCAAGAGACCCAGTACTTC CSAQTLLAGDQETQYF TRBV20-1 NA TRBD2 TRBJ2-5
TGTGCCAGCATCACGCTCGGGGGGAACACTGAAGCTTTCTTT CASITLGGNTEAFF TRBV6-1 many NA TRBJ1-1
TGTGCCAGCAGCCAAGATGCGGGAGTAATCAATGAGCAGTTCTTC CASSQDAGVINEQFF TRBV3-1 many TRBD2 TRBJ2-1
TGCAGCGTTGAAGGGCCCCTAGCGGGAGGGTTCTACGAGCAGTACTTC CSVEGPLAGGFYEQYF TRBV29-1 many TRBD2 TRBJ2-7
TGCGCCAGCAGCTTTAGCGGGGGGGCCGGGGAGACCCAGTACTTC CASSFSGGAGETQYF TRBV5-1 many TRBD2 TRBJ2-5
TGTGCCAGCAGTGAAGGGCTCGTTCAGCCCCAGCATTTT CASSEGLVQPQHF TRBV2 many NA TRBJ1-5
TGCAGTGCTAGAGATCCACAGGGGGGTTACAATGAGCAGTTCTTC CSARDPQGGYNEQFF TRBV20-1 many TRBD1 TRBJ2-1
TGTGCCACCAGCAGAGAAATTTGGTCCTACGAGCAGTACTTC CATSREIWSYEQYF TRBV15 many NA TRBJ2-7
TGTGCCAGCAGCTTCCCCCCCGGGGAGCTGTTTTTT CASSFPPGELFF TRBV7-2 many NA TRBJ2-2
TGCAGTGCTCCCCAGAGGGGGGCTAGCGGGGGCAAATCCACCGGGGAGCTGTTTTTT CSAPQRGASGGKSTGELFF TRBV20-1 many TRBD2 TRBJ2-2
TGTGCCAGTAGTATCGACCTGGCGGCGGGGTGGAATACAGATACGCAGTATTTT CASSIDLAAGWNTDTQYF TRBV19 many NA TRBJ2-3
TGTGCTAGCAGCTTATCTCTTCGCACAGATACGCAGTATTTT CASSLSLRTDTQYF TRBV7-7 many NA TRBJ2-3
TGTGCCAGCAGCTTGTGGGGGAACTATGGCTACACCTTC CASSLWGNYGYTF TRBV5-6 many NA TRBJ1-2
TGCAGTGCTAGAGCCCGAGCACGAGAGACCCAGTACTTC CSARARARETQYF TRBV20-1 many NA TRBJ2-5
TGTGCCAGCAGTTTAGGGTTTGGGACGTACGCCTACGAGCAGTACTTC CASSLGFGTYAYEQYF TRBV28 many NA TRBJ2-7
TGTGCCAGCAGGTCCGACCGGGACCCGTCCTATGGCTACACCTTC CASRSDRDPSYGYTF TRBV28 many NA TRBJ1-2
TGCGCCAGCAGCTTGGCACGGATCACTCGGGGGGAGCTGTTTTTT CASSLARITRGELFF TRBV5-1 many NA TRBJ2-2
TGTGCCAGCAGCCAAATAGCGGGAAGTAGCACAGATACGCAGTATTTT CASSQIAGSSTDTQYF TRBV4-2 many TRBD2 TRBJ2-3
TGTGCCACCAGCAGAGAACTAGCGGGAAGCCAGTACTTC CATSRELAGSQYF TRBV15 many TRBD2 TRBJ2-5
TGTGCCAGCAGCCGACCGCCGACAGCCCACACCGGGGAGCTGTTTTTT CASSRPPTAHTGELFF TRBV6-1 few NA TRBJ2-2
TGCAGTGCTAGCGAACAGATTAATGAAAAACTGTTTTTT CSASEQINEKLFF TRBV20-1 many NA TRBJ1-4
TGCAGCGTAACCGGGACTAAGGATGAGCAGTTCTTC CSVTGTKDEQFF TRBV29-1 few TRBD2 TRBJ2-1
TGTGCCAGCAGCTTAGCGCCCCGGGACAGGGCCACCGGGGAGCTGTTTTTT CASSLAPRDRATGELFF TRBV7-2 many TRBD1 TRBJ2-2
TGTGCCAGCAACGCCCGTAATTCACCCCTCCACTTT CASNARNSPLHF TRBV6-5 many NA TRBJ1-6
TGTGCCAGCAGAGCAGGGGGCGAGCAGTACTTC CASRAGGEQYF TRBV12-3/TRBV12-4 few TRBD1 TRBJ2-7
TGTGCCAGCAGCAAATCGCTGGGACAGGGGGACTCTGGGGCCAACGTCCTGACTTTC CASSKSLGQGDSGANVLTF TRBV21-1 many NA TRBJ2-6
TGTGCCAGCAGTCCCGGGCTGTCCCAAGAGACCCAGTACTTC CASSPGLSQETQYF TRBV7-2 many NA TRBJ2-5
TGCAGTGCTAGTGGGGGGAGTTTCTCCTACGAGCAGTACTTC CSASGGSFSYEQYF TRBV20-1 many NA TRBJ2-7
TGTGCCAGCAGGGCAGGGACTGTTCCGAATGAAAAACTGTTTTTT CASRAGTVPNEKLFF TRBV2 few NA TRBJ1-4
TGCAGTGCTTCTAGCGGGTCCCGCTCCTACGAGCAGTACTTC CSASSGSRSYEQYF TRBV20-1 NA TRBD2 TRBJ2-7
TGCGCCAGCAGCCCCCTAGCGGGCACAAAAGGCCCGGAGACCCAGTACTTC CASSPLAGTKGPETQYF TRBV5-1 many TRBD2 TRBJ2-5
TGCAGTGCGACCGGGGGGCAGGGTTCCTACGAGCAGTACTTC CSATGGQGSYEQYF TRBV20-1 many NA TRBJ2-7
TGCGCCAGCAGCTTGGGTGGCGGCGGCACTGAAGCTTTCTTT CASSLGGGGTEAFF TRBV5-1 many NA TRBJ1-1
TGCAGTGCTAGAGGCTTTAGCGGGAGGGCCAAAGGCGAGCAGTACTTC CSARGFSGRAKGEQYF TRBV20-1 many TRBD2 TRBJ2-7
TGCAGCGTTGATGGCTCGAGCTCTGGAAACACCATATATTTT CSVDGSSSGNTIYF TRBV29-1 many NA TRBJ1-3
TGTGCCAGCAGCCAAGATTCGGGGCTCTCCGAAGCTTTCTTT CASSQDSGLSEAFF TRBV4-2 many NA TRBJ1-1
TGTGCCAGCAGCCCCCATGAGGAGCCAACAGAGACCCAGTACTTC CASSPHEEPTETQYF TRBV7-2 many NA TRBJ2-5
TGCAGCGTTGGGAGTGTCCAAGAGACCCAGTACTTC CSVGSVQETQYF TRBV29-1 many NA TRBJ2-5
TGTGCCTGGAGTTGGGGGGAAGGCACAGATACGCAGTATTTT CAWSWGEGTDTQYF TRBV30 NA NA TRBJ2-3
TGCGCCAGCAGCCAACTCGGTGGTGAGCAGTTCTTC CASSQLGGEQFF TRBV4-3 many NA TRBJ2-1
TGTGCCAGCAGCTTCACAGGGGGCTTCTACAATGAGCAGTTCTTC CASSFTGGFYNEQFF TRBV7-2 many TRBD1 TRBJ2-1
TGTGCCACCTCACTGGGGGCCGAGAACACTGAAGCTTTCTTT CATSLGAENTEAFF TRBV19 NA NA TRBJ1-1
TGTGCCAGCAGACCATTGGGGCTGGCTAGCGGCACAGATACGCAGTATTTT CASRPLGLASGTDTQYF TRBV12-3/TRBV12-4 many NA TRBJ2-3
TGCAGTGCTAGAGATGGGTCAGGGGTACAAGAGACCCAGTACTTC CSARDGSGVQETQYF TRBV20-1 many NA TRBJ2-5
TGTGCCAGCGGGCAGGGGGTGACCTACGAGCAGTACTTC CASGQGVTYEQYF TRBV12-3/TRBV12-4 many TRBD1 TRBJ2-7
TGTGCCAGCAGCTTCCCGGGTGACGGCTACGAGCAGTACTTC CASSFPGDGYEQYF TRBV7-9 many NA TRBJ2-7
TGTGCCAGCAGCTTCTTGACTAGCGGCGAGACCCAGTACTTC CASSFLTSGETQYF TRBV7-6 many TRBD2 TRBJ2-5
TGTGCCAGCAAGCCGGGACAGGGGATCTACGAGCAGTACTTC CASKPGQGIYEQYF TRBV6-1 NA TRBD1 TRBJ2-7
TGCAGCGCCACCGGGACATTCTTGTGGTACGAGCAGTACTTC CSATGTFLWYEQYF TRBV29-1 many NA TRBJ2-7
TGTGCCACCAGCGGGCAAGGGAACACTGAAGCTTTCTTT CATSGQGNTEAFF TRBV15 many NA TRBJ1-1
TGCAGTGCTATGACTAGCGAGTACCAAGAGACCCAGTACTTC CSAMTSEYQETQYF TRBV20-1 many TRBD2 TRBJ2-5
TGCATTGCTAGAGATTCACGGACCACAGATACGCAGTATTTT CIARDSRTTDTQYF TRBV20-1 many NA TRBJ2-3